What follows are 4 T cell receptor beta chains derived from one specimen sequenced in a study of T cell repertoires in cytomegalovirus infection. Antigens for these TCRs are unknown. TCRdb re-called the reads through MiXCR, storing one row per CDR3 protein. The data show 550,000 to 850,000 distinct CDR3 sequences, 30% to 35% seen once. The input for sequencing was cultured PBMCs, taken from culture after CMV antigen stimulation. The receptors were gathered from a human donor in good health (CMV status not recorded). Some clones in this sample may be carry-over from other donors' samples.

This clonotype was observed a handful of times. The V and J genes are TRBV11-3 and TRBJ2-1, with 7 bases identical to TRBD2. With 5 bases clipped from V and 0 bases from J, the junction kept 7 bases outside the gene matches. Looked up from germline, CDR1 is SGHNT and CDR2 is YENEEA. This CDR3 contains 16 residues. CDR3 in amino acids: CASSPRGDPSYNEQFF. The CDR3 DNA reads TGTGCCAGCAGCCCTCGGGGGGACCCCTCCTACAATGAGCAGTTCTTC.

This clonotype appeared a few times. The rearrangement uses TRBV28 and TRBJ2-1, with 8 bases identical to TRBD2. The V gene end was trimmed by 5 bases and the J gene end by 2 bases; junction bases not matched to a gene: 5. Looked up from germline, CDR1 is MDHEN and CDR2 is SYDVKM. The CDR3 sequence is 15 residues long. In nucleotides, the CDR3 is TGTGCCAGCAGTCCGGCGGGGGGAACCTACAATGAGCAGTTCTTC. Its protein is CASSPAGGTYNEQFF. Supplemented by reference TRBV28 and TRBJ2-1, the full variable domain reads DVKVTQSSRYLVKRTGEKVFLECVQDMDHENMFWYRQDPGLGLRLIYFSYDVKMKEKGDIPEGYSVSREKKERFSLILESASTNQTSMYLCASSPAGGTYNEQFFGPGTRLTVL.

Concerning this clonotype itself: A much larger clone lies a single base off, so this may be a read error. The rearrangement joins TRBV7-9 to TRBJ1-2; a weak D match, TRBD1 (5 bases). This CDR3 comprises 16 residues. The germline CDR1 and CDR2 sequences are SEHNR and FQNEAQ (reference sequence). The CDR3 protein is CGSSFPRGSATYGYTF. The DNA for the CDR3 is TGTGGCAGCAGCTTCCCGCGGGGGTCGGCCACCTATGGCTACACCTTC.

This clonotype occurred many times. The CDR3 reads CASSSTSGEETQYF. The CDR3 region has the DNA TGTGCCAGCAGTTCAACTAGCGGCGAAGAGACCCAGTACTTC. The rearrangement joins TRBV12-3 or TRBV12-4 to TRBJ2-5; 8 bases agree with TRBD2. After removal of 4 bases from V and 3 bases from J, the junction contained 4 bases not matched to a gene. This CDR3 is 14 amino acids long.